Listed below are T cell receptor beta chains from one sample, sequenced in a study of CD4 T cells in relation to SARS-CoV-2 and coronaviruses. These receptors' antigens are unknown. Method: immunoSEQ multiplex PCR; TCRdb's copy keeps in-frame clones and lacks some. Of about 36,000 clones in the sample, around four fifths were seen once. Sequencing was done on a sample of memory CD4+ T cells from PBMCs, cultured in vitro. The receptors were sampled from an adult with COVID-19. Both conserved end residues are part of each CDR3. The D gene is left open where the match is weak. Some rows have no size entry. The others give once, few or many, or a class for an expanded clone.

clone size,V gene,J gene,D gene,CDR3 DNA,CDR3 protein
.,TRBV3-1/TRBV3-2,TRBJ2-5,.,TGTGCCAGCAGCCACAAATCAGGGGAGGTACAAGAGACCCAGTACTTC,CASSHKSGEVQETQYF
.,TRBV28,TRBJ1-1,.,TGTGCCAGCAGTTTTAACCCGTGGGGGCTTAACACTGAAGCTTTCTTT,CASSFNPWGLNTEAFF
few,TRBV28,TRBJ1-4,.,TGTGCCAGCAGGAGAAGGGATGAAAAACTGTTTTTT,CASRRRDEKLFF
.,TRBV19,TRBJ2-3,TRBD2,TGTGCCAGTAGTCCTCCGGGACTAGCGGGAGTTGGGCAGTATTTT,CASSPPGLAGVGQYF
once,TRBV30,TRBJ1-1,.,TGTGCCTGGAGTGTACGGCCGAACACTGAAGCTTTCTTT,CAWSVRPNTEAFF
once,TRBV5-1,TRBJ2-1,TRBD2,TGCGCCAGCATGGGCGGGAGGCATTCCGATGAGCAGTTCTTC,CASMGGRHSDEQFF
.,TRBV7-9,TRBJ1-1,.,TGTGCCAGCAGCCCCACAGACACTGAAGCTTTCTTT,CASSPTDTEAFF
.,TRBV5-1,TRBJ1-1,.,TGCGCCAGCAGCTTGGACAACGGTTACACTGAAGCTTTCTTT,CASSLDNGYTEAFF
.,TRBV11-2,TRBJ2-4,.,TGTGCCAGCAGCTTAGGGCGAGGGAATAACATTCAGTACTTC,CASSLGRGNNIQYF
.,TRBV7-2,TRBJ2-5,.,TGTGCCAGCAGCTTAACGTTTGCGGACCAAGAGACCCAGTACTTC,CASSLTFADQETQYF
.,TRBV2,TRBJ2-7,.,TGTGCCAGCAGTGCGGACTTCCCCTACGAGCAGTACTTC,CASSADFPYEQYF
.,TRBV5-1,TRBJ2-3,.,TGCGCCAGCAGCCAGGACTACGGCACAGATACGCAGTATTTT,CASSQDYGTDTQYF
once,TRBV5-4,TRBJ2-5,.,TGTGCCAGCAGCTTGGCCGGGGAGACCCAGTACTTC,CASSLAGETQYF
.,TRBV12-3/TRBV12-4,TRBJ1-2,.,TGTGCCAGCAGTTCCAGGGTCTTCGGCTACACCTTC,CASSSRVFGYTF